This TCR beta chain was documented in a study of T cell responses to AZD1222 COVID-19 vaccine. Notes on the study in general: CD4 TCRs covered the whole spike, strongest at regions 160-218 and 743-854. It was only a handful of AZD1222 recipients who were seropositive at baseline.

In regard to this clone: Its antigen is unknown.

This table comes from immunoSEQ multiplex PCR, and its TCRdb copy is limited to in-frame clones, with some not included. The sample has around 140,000 clones; more than 85% are singletons. Trimming took off 0 bases at V and 1 base at J, with 12 bases between the two ends. The CDR3 loop spans 16 amino acids. Germline CDR1 is MGHRA and CDR2 is YSYEKL. The V and J genes are TRBV4-1 and TRBJ1-1; D gene unclear. The material was peripheral blood, obtained on day 0 of MenACWY control vaccination. The sequence derives from an adult in good health. The CDR3 DNA reads TGCGCCAGCAGCCAAGACGGCACCAGACCGAACACTGAAGCTTTCTTT. Translating it yields CASSQDGTRPNTEAFF.